This TCR beta chain was identified in a study of blood T cell repertoires in COVID-19. Study as a whole: COVID-19 samples, acute and convalescent, were from the United States, Italy and Spain. T cells, B-cell-depleted T cells, or PBMCs provided the cDNA or gDNA that served as material.

Patients in Seattle were enrolled during active infection, then followed longitudinally. The germline V gene has CDR1 PRHDT and CDR2 FYEKMQ (reference sequence). This CDR3 spans 13 amino acids. V gave up 1 base and J gave up 4 bases, with 7 bases separating them. Method: immunoSEQ multiplex PCR; TCRdb's copy keeps in-frame clones and lacks some. The profile shows some 250,000 clones, around 87% of them singletons. Sequenced sample: peripheral blood. This sequence was found in a woman aged 60-70 years with COVID-19, enrolled during active disease. The V call is TRBV13, the J call TRBJ2-5; a weak D match, TRBD2 (6 bases). CDR3 coding DNA: TGTGCCAGCAGCTTAGTGGGGGGAGAGACCCAGTACTTC. Protein sequence: CASSLVGGETQYF. Full variable domain (rest looked up from reference TRBV13 and TRBJ2-5): AAGVIQSPRHLIKEKRETATLKCYPIPRHDTVYWYQQGPGQDPQFLISFYEKMQSDKGSIPDRFSAQQFSDYHSELNMSSLELGDSALYFCASSLVGGETQYFGPGTRLLVL.